A single sample is the source of the 32 T cell receptor beta chains below, sequenced in a study of T-cell memory formation after mild COVID-19. One entry per CDR3 protein results from TCRdb running MiXCR on the 5' RACE reads. The repertoire includes 300,000 to 350,000 distinct CDR3 sequences, 19% of them detected once, and around 21% sits in the top ten. Sequenced: PBMCs or a T cell subset sorted from them (not recorded which). These receptors originate from a man aged 18 to 29 who had mild COVID-19 (a few samples of this study predate the infection). Cell type and time point are not known.

This clonotype was seen more than once but under ten times. This chain joins TRBV20-1 and TRBJ2-6; tentative D call: TRBD1 (6 bases). V lost 4 bases, J lost 0 bases, and 7 bases lay in between. CDR1 and CDR2 (germline): DFQATT, SNEGSKA (reference sequence). CDR3 length equals 14 residues. CDR3 sequence: CSAKDSSGANVLTF. CDR3 coding DNA: TGCAGTGCTAAGGACAGCTCTGGGGCCAACGTCCTGACTTTC.

The gene calls are TRBV2 and TRBJ2-7; D call uncertain. Trimming left V 2 bases short and J 3 bases short, with 8 bases between. Germline V gene data show CDR1 as SNHLY and CDR2 as FYNNEI. The CDR3 loop spans 13 amino acids. CDR3: CASSESVYYEQYV. The CDR3 DNA reads TGTGCCAGCAGTGAATCGGTATACTACGAGCAGTACGTC.

The CDR3 here is CASRHSWGASYNEQFF. The CDR3 region has the DNA TGTGCAAGTCGCCATTCGTGGGGGGCGTCCTACAATGAGCAGTTCTTC. The chain couples TRBV12-2 to TRBJ2-1; the D segment call TRBD1 is taken from the table without a DNA check. TRBV12-2 is marked as a pseudogene. CDR3 length: 16 amino acids.

This clonotype was counted only a few times. The chain combines TRBV4-3 with TRBJ1-5; TRBD1 is a possible D gene (5 bases). The V end lost 1 base, the J end lost 9 bases, and 13 bases lay between the germline ends. This CDR3 region has 14 residues. Looked up from germline, CDR1 is LGHNA and CDR2 is YSLEER. CDR3 residues: CASSQVRGDGPQHF. The CDR3 DNA follows: TGCGCCAGCAGCCAAGTCCGGGGGGATGGGCCCCAGCATTTT.

The chain has TRBV6-5 and TRBJ1-4, with D unresolved. CDR3 length equals 14 residues. In germline, CDR1 is MNHEY, CDR2 SVGAGI. V lost 6 bases and J 4 bases, leaving 12 bases between the germline ends. This CDR3 reads CASRGWAINEKLFF. The CDR3 DNA reads TGTGCCAGCAGGGGATGGGCCATTAATGAAAAACTGTTTTTT.

V and J are TRBV5-1 and TRBJ2-5; no firm D call. There are 14 residues in the CDR3. Germline V gene data show CDR1 as SGHRS and CDR2 as YFSETQ. The V gene lost 1 base and the J gene lost 1 base, with 8 bases spanning the gap. The CDR3 here is CASSLLGTQETQYF. The CDR3 DNA is TGCGCCAGCAGCTTGTTGGGAACCCAAGAGACCCAGTACTTC.

This clonotype has more than one count but fewer than ten. This chain connects TRBV7-2 to TRBJ1-1; D possibly corresponds to TRBD1 (5 bases). Deletions cut 1 base from V and 4 bases from J, with 19 bases between. The CDR3 sequence is 17 residues long. Per the germline V gene, CDR1 is SGHTA and CDR2 is FQGNSA. CDR3: CASSLGRGAARGTEAFF. Written as DNA, the CDR3 is TGTGCCAGCAGCTTAGGAAGGGGCGCAGCCAGAGGCACTGAAGCTTTCTTT.

The chain uses TRBV7-9 and TRBJ2-5, with D tentatively TRBD2 (5 bases). The CDR3 covers 13 residues. The V gene lost 8 bases and the J gene lost 3 bases, with 13 bases spanning the gap. Germline CDR1 and CDR2: SEHNR and FQNEAQ (reference sequence). The CDR3 DNA reads as TGTGCCAGCGTGCCGGGGTCCGAAGAGACCCAGTACTTC. Residues: CASVPGSEETQYF.

This clonotype has only a few counts. This chain uses TRBV5-6 with TRBJ2-5, with D perhaps given as TRBD1 or TRBD2 (6 bases each). With 5 bases removed from V and 5 bases from J, the gap between germline ends came to 19 bases. From germline, CDR1 is SGHDT and CDR2 YYEEEE. The length of the CDR3 is 15 residues. CDR3 bases: TGTGCCAGCAGGATGGGGGCCCGGGGAGGTGAGACCCAGTACTTC. Protein product: CASRMGARGGETQYF.

The rearrangement uses TRBV14 and TRBJ1-1, with 7 bases identical to TRBD1. Trimming cost V 3 bases and J 10 bases; bases outside gene matches: 11. Germline CDR1 and CDR2: SGHDN and FVKESK. The CDR3 covers 14 residues. This CDR3 reads CASSQFELTGRAFF. In DNA form, the CDR3 reads TGTGCCAGCAGCCAGTTCGAGCTGACAGGGAGAGCTTTCTTT.

J is TRBJ2-5 and V is TRBV5-1; 10 positions agree with TRBD1. Trimming removed 0 bases from V and 5 bases from J; junction bases left unmatched: 7. CDR1 is SGHRS, CDR2 YFSETQ, per germline. The CDR3 is made up of 16 amino acids. The CDR3: CASSLDVMGQGETQYF. The CDR3 nucleotides are TGCGCCAGCAGCTTGGACGTAATGGGACAGGGGGAGACCCAGTACTTC.

This clonotype appeared a few times. This rearrangement joins TRBV4-1 to TRBJ2-1; 9 bases line up with TRBD1. Unmatched junction bases numbered 12, after V lost 4 bases and J lost 5 bases. CDR3 length: 17 residues. Germline V CDR1 and CDR2: MGHRA, YSYEKL. The CDR3 reads CASSPIVRDREDNEQFF. As DNA, the CDR3 is TGCGCCAGCAGCCCGATTGTACGGGACAGGGAAGACAATGAGCAGTTCTTC.

This clonotype was counted many times. This rearrangement joins TRBV5-1 to TRBJ2-1, with D unclear. The CDR3 has 11 residues. Trimming removed 7 bases at V and 3 bases at J, with 5 bases between. Germline CDR1 is SGHRS and CDR2 is YFSETQ. The DNA for the CDR3 is TGCGCCAGCGCGGACTACAATGAGCAGTTCTTC. Its protein is CASADYNEQFF. The complete variable domain, with remaining parts taken from reference TRBV5-1 and TRBJ2-1, reads KAGVTQTPRYLIKTRGQQVTLSCSPISGHRSVSWYQQTPGQGLQFLFEYFSETQRNKGNFPGRFSGRQFSNSRSEMNVSTLELGDSALYLCASADYNEQFFGPGTRLTVL.

This chain joins TRBV10-3 and TRBJ2-3, with D uncertain. This CDR3 contains 15 residues. V was pared by 3 bases and J by 1 base, with 11 bases between. CDR1 is ENHRY and CDR2 is SYGVKD in the germline V gene. This chain's CDR3 is CAISDMRWGTDTQYF. As DNA, the CDR3 is TGTGCCATCAGTGATATGCGGTGGGGCACAGATACGCAGTATTTT.

This clonotype was found a few times. The chain joins TRBV2 to TRBJ2-1; D perhaps matches TRBD2 (5 bases). The CDR3 runs 16 residues. Trimming cost V 6 bases and J 4 bases, with 19 bases left between them. Looked up from germline, CDR1 is SNHLY and CDR2 is FYNNEI. CDR3 sequence: CASRTGPAGTYNEQFF. The CDR3 coding sequence is TGTGCCAGCAGGACCGGGCCGGCGGGTACTTACAATGAGCAGTTCTTC.

The chain employs TRBV7-9 and TRBJ2-1; the D gene is possibly TRBD2 (6 bases). V was shortened by 5 bases and J by 7 bases, with 15 bases between the two germline ends. Germline CDR1 SEHNR, CDR2 FQNEAQ (reference sequence). The CDR3 runs 14 residues. CDR3 sequence: CASSPGLARNEQFF. The DNA for the CDR3 is TGTGCCAGCAGCCCGGGACTGGCTAGGAATGAGCAGTTCTTC.

This clonotype was seen a single time. The J gene is TRBJ2-1, the V gene TRBV15; weak D call: TRBD2 (6 bases). V lost 1 base, J lost 4 bases, and 8 bases lay in between. The germline V gene encodes CDR1 LNHNV and CDR2 YYDKDF (reference sequence). The CDR3 has 14 amino acids. In nucleotides, the CDR3 is TGTGCCACCAGCAGAGGCGGGACTTACAATGAGCAGTTCTTC. Protein product: CATSRGGTYNEQFF.

This clonotype was found a few times. The chain employs TRBV4-1 and TRBJ2-7, with D possibly matching TRBD2 (5 bases). V lost 1 base and J 2 bases, leaving 9 bases between the germline ends. The CDR3 spans 14 residues. Per germline, CDR1 MGHRA and CDR2 YSYEKL. The CDR3 is CASSQVDGTYEQYF. The CDR3 DNA reads TGCGCCAGCAGCCAAGTGGACGGGACCTACGAGCAGTACTTC.

The chain is built from TRBV7-2 and TRBJ1-2; tentatively, D is TRBD1 (6 bases). The CDR3 covers 15 residues. The germline V gene encodes CDR1 SGHTA and CDR2 FQGNSA. V lost 1 base and J 5 bases, leaving 14 bases between the germline ends. The CDR3 region is CASSLVAGGAYGYTF. CDR3 bases: TGTGCCAGCAGCTTAGTAGCGGGGGGCGCATATGGCTACACCTTC.

This clonotype was observed a few times. Here the CDR3 reads CASSPGLAGFTGELFF. In DNA, the CDR3 is TGTGCCAGCAGCCCCGGACTAGCGGGGTTCACCGGGGAGCTGTTTTTT. The V call is TRBV9, the J call TRBJ2-2; 12 bases fit TRBD2. Germline lookup yields CDR1 SGDLS and CDR2 YYNGEE. Losses at the gene ends were 4 bases for V and 4 bases for J; bases not matched to a gene: 5. The CDR3 totals 16 residues.

J is TRBJ2-2 and V is TRBV7-8; either TRBD1 or TRBD2 may fit D (5 bases each). CDR3 size: 15 residues. V was trimmed by 2 bases and J by 2 bases, leaving 9 bases between them. Germline V lookup: CDR1 SGHVS, CDR2 FQNEAQ. As DNA, the CDR3 is TGTGCCAGCAGCTTATTGGGGGTTAACACCGGGGAGCTGTTTTTT. This encodes CASSLLGVNTGELFF.

This clonotype was observed a few times. The chain links TRBV12-3 or TRBV12-4 to TRBJ2-3, with D perhaps matching TRBD1 or TRBD2 (5 bases each). This CDR3 is built from 12 residues. V dropped 3 bases and J dropped 8 bases, with 9 bases sitting between them. The CDR3 coding sequence is TGTGCCAGCAGTTTGGGACGGGTTACGCAGTATTTT. It yields the protein CASSLGRVTQYF.

The V and J genes are TRBV29-1 and TRBJ2-5, with D perhaps given as TRBD1 or TRBD2 (5 bases each). Trimming took 6 bases from V and 9 from J, leaving 20 bases between them. Germline V gene sequence: CDR1 SQVTM, CDR2 ANQGSEA. The CDR3 has 13 residues. The CDR3 protein is CSVLVDSLGAQYF. CDR3 coding DNA: TGCAGCGTCCTCGTTGACAGCCTGGGGGCCCAGTACTTC.

V and J are TRBV12-3 or TRBV12-4 and TRBJ1-5; D possibly corresponds to TRBD1 (5 bases). The V and J ends lost 1 base and 2 bases respectively, with 9 bases between them. The CDR3 has 15 residues. The CDR3 sequence: CASSLEGAGNQPQHF. The CDR3 DNA reads as TGTGCCAGCAGTTTAGAAGGGGCCGGCAATCAGCCCCAGCATTTT.

This chain links TRBV12-3 or TRBV12-4 with TRBJ2-3, with D possibly called TRBD1 or TRBD2 (5 bases each). The CDR3 has 16 amino acids. With 5 bases removed from V and 5 bases from J, the gap between germline ends came to 20 bases. This CDR3 reads CASSEGRGYSVDTQYF. The CDR3, as DNA: TGTGCCAGCAGTGAGGGGCGCGGATATTCGGTAGATACGCAGTATTTT.

This clonotype was observed a few times. The chain is built from TRBV7-2 and TRBJ2-4; possibly TRBD1 for D (5 bases). V was shortened by 2 bases and J by 6 bases, with 11 bases between the two germline ends. The germline V gene has CDR1 SGHTA and CDR2 FQGNSA. The CDR3 loop spans 14 amino acids. The CDR3 DNA follows: TGTGCCAGCAGCTTAAGGCAGGGCGGAAACATTCAGTACTTC. This encodes CASSLRQGGNIQYF. The full variable domain, completed using reference TRBV7-2 and TRBJ2-4, is GAGVSQSPSNKVTEKGKDVELRCDPISGHTALYWYRQSLGQGLEFLIYFQGNSAPDKSGLPSDRFSAERTGGSVSTLTIQRTQQEDSAVYLCASSLRQGGNIQYFGAGTRLSVL.

The chain employs TRBV28 and TRBJ2-7; D assignment may be TRBD1 or TRBD2 (5 bases each). Germline V CDR1 and CDR2: MDHEN, SYDVKM. The CDR3 contains 15 residues. The germline V and J ends were trimmed by 3 bases and 0 bases, with 12 bases remaining between them. In DNA, the CDR3 is TGTGCCAGCAGTTTTGCGCCGGGACCCTCCTACGAGCAGTACGTC. Residues: CASSFAPGPSYEQYV.

This clonotype has only a few counts. The chain has TRBV12-3 or TRBV12-4 and TRBJ2-1, with a weak D call TRBD1 (6 bases). Trimming removed 7 bases at V and 6 bases at J, with 25 bases between. This CDR3 comprises 17 residues. CDR3 region: CASKPRQAFLLINEQFF. CDR3 coding DNA: TGTGCCAGCAAGCCTCGACAGGCCTTCCTGCTTATCAATGAGCAGTTCTTC.

This clonotype came up a few times. The gene calls are TRBV20-1 and TRBJ2-3; no firm D call. The CDR3 has 14 amino acids. Per germline, CDR1 DFQATT and CDR2 SNEGSKA (reference sequence). Between the trimmed V and J ends, which lost 1 base and 7 bases, there was a span of 15 bases. The CDR3 bases are TGCAGTGCTAGAGTCCAGGCAAATATTTATACGCAGTATTTT. Amino acid sequence: CSARVQANIYTQYF.

The chain joins TRBV5-1 to TRBJ2-1; perhaps TRBD2 as D (5 bases). V was trimmed by 0 bases and J by 3 bases, leaving 10 bases between them. CDR3 length: 15 residues. Germline V gives CDR1 SGHRS, CDR2 YFSETQ. CDR3 sequence (DNA): TGCGCCAGCAGCTTGGCACCAGACTACTACAATGAGCAGTTCTTC. It yields the protein CASSLAPDYYNEQFF.

This sequence joins TRBV5-1 and TRBJ2-3; D remains ambiguous. The CDR3 sequence is 14 residues long. V was pared by 5 bases and J by 6 bases, with 16 bases between. Germline loops: CDR1 SGHRS, CDR2 YFSETQ. The CDR3 protein is CASRTQYREDTQYF. As DNA, the CDR3 is TGCGCCAGCAGAACCCAGTACAGAGAGGATACGCAGTATTTT.

The rearrangement uses TRBV5-1 and TRBJ2-5, with TRBD1 matching over 9 bases. CDR1 is SGHRS and CDR2 is YFSETQ in the germline V gene. CDR3 length: 16 amino acids. The junction had 8 bases not matched to a gene; V was cut back by 1 base and J by 4 bases. The CDR3 DNA follows: TGCGCCAGCAGCTTGAACGGACAGGGGTTCTCAGAGACCCAGTACTTC. It translates to CASSLNGQGFSETQYF.